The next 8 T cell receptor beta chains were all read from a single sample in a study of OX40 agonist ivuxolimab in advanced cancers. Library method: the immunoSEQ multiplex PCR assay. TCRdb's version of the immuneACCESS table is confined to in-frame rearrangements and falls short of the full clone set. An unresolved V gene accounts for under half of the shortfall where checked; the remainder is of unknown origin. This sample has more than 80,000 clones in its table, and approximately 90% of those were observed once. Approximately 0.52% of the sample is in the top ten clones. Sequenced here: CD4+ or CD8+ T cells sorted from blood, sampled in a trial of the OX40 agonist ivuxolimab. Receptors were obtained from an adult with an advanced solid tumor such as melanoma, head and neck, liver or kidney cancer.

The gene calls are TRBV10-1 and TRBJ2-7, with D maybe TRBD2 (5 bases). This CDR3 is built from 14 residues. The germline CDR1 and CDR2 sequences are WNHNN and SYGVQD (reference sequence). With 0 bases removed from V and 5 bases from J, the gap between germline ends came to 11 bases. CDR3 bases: TGCGCCAGCAGTGAGTCAGGCACGGGAAACGAGCAGTACTTC. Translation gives CASSESGTGNEQYF.

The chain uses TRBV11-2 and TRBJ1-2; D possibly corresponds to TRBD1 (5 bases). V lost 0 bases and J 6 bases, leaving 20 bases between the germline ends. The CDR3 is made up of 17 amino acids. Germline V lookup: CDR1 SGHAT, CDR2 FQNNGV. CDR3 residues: CASSLDLVGAAIDGYTF. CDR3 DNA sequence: TGTGCCAGCAGCTTAGATCTAGTTGGGGCCGCGATTGATGGCTACACCTTC.

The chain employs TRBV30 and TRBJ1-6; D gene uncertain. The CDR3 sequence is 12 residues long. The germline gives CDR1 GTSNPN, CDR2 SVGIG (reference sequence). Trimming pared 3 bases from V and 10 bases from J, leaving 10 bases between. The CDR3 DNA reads TGTGCCTGGAGCAGCCCTTCGTCACCCCTCCACTTT. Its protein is CAWSSPSSPLHF.

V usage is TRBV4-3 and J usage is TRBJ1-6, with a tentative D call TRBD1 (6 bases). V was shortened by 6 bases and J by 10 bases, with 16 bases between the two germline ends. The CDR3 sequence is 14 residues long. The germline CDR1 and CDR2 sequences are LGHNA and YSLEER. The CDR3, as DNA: TGCGCCAGCAGTGGAGGGACATCTTTGTCACCCCTCCACTTT. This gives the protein CASSGGTSLSPLHF.

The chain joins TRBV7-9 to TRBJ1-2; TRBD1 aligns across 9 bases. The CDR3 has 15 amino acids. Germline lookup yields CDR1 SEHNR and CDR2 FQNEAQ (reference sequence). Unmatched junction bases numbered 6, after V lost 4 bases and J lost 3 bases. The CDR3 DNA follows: TGTGCCAGCAGCTGGGAACAGGGGGCGGACTATGGCTACACCTTC. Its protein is CASSWEQGADYGYTF.

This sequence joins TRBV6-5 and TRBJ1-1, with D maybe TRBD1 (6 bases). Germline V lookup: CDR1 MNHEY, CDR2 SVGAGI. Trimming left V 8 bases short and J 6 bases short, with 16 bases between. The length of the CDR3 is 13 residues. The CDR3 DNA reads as TGTGCCAGCTCCCAGGGGAGGCCCGCTGAAGCTTTCTTT. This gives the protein CASSQGRPAEAFF.

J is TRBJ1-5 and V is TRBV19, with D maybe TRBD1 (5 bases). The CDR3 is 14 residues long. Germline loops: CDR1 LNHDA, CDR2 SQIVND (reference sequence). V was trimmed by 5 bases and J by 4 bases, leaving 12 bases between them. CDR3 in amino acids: CASSVRQQNQPQHF. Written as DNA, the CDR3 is TGTGCCAGTAGTGTCAGACAGCAGAATCAGCCCCAGCATTTT.

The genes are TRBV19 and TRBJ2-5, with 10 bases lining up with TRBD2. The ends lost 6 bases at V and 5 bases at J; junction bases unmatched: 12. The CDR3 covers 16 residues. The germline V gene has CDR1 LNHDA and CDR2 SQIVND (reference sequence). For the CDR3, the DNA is TGTGCCAGTAGAGGGGCTAGCGGGGGCCCAACGGAGACCCAGTACTTC. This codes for CASRGASGGPTETQYF.